This T cell receptor (beta chain) derives from a study of T cell changes during pregnancy in multiple sclerosis. In its sample, this clone was seen a few times. Trimming left V 8 bases short and J 1 base short, with 11 bases between. The CDR3 consists of 13 residues. Germline lookup yields CDR1 MRHNA and CDR2 SNTAGT. Libraries were prepared by immunoSEQ multiplex PCR; TCRdb keeps only in-frame clonotypes and omits some of them. This table holds 33,000 or so clones, 90% to 95% found once. The gene calls are TRBV6-4 and TRBJ1-1, with a tentative D call TRBD1 (5 bases). The input for sequencing was CD8+ T cells from peripheral blood mononuclear cells, taken in the second trimester of pregnancy. The source is a female donor in good health, enrolled as a control in a pregnancy study. As DNA, the CDR3 is TGTGCCAGCTCTGGGGGGGAGAACACTGAAGCTTTCTTT. Encoded protein: CASSGGENTEAFF.